This T cell receptor (beta chain) was identified in a study of T cells in Graves' hyperthyroidism and ophthalmopathy. This clonotype was found many times. Its specificity is unknown. From RNA transcripts, TCR beta CDR3 regions were amplified. The primer set for the first-round RT-PCR of the TCR CDR3 was HTBI. Each CDR3 protein gets one entry after TCRdb re-called the multiplex PCR reads with MiXCR. The sample holds hundreds of thousands of distinct CDR3 sequences, about 20% seen once. Ophthalmopathy in the patients scored at least 3 on Clinical Activity Score and at least 4 on NOSPECS grade, lasting under 3 months. The CDR3 length is 13 residues. Germline V lookup: CDR1 GTSNPN, CDR2 SVGIG (reference sequence). The V end lost 0 bases, the J end lost 4 bases, and 7 bases lay between the germline ends. Study-level findings and limits: The model predicted ophthalmopathy a median roughly six months before onset. In simple terms, a model built on 13 V-J features told ophthalmopathy apart from stable hyperthyroidism. Most thyroid clonotypes with frequency above 0.001 were detected in blood.

V gene TRBV30 combines with J gene TRBJ1-5, with TRBD1 as a possible D gene (5 bases). The sequence was collected from a man between 40 and 49 years old with Graves' ophthalmopathy. Sequenced: blood. The CDR3 protein is CAWSVGVNQPQHF. The CDR3, as DNA: TGTGCCTGGAGTGTAGGGGTAAATCAGCCCCAGCATTTT.